This TCR beta chain was captured in a study of blood T cell repertoires in COVID-19. Source study methods: From reference gene primer amplification, estimates of nucleated cell counts were derived. Sequenced by immunoSEQ multiplex PCR; TCRdb stores in-frame clones only, minus some. Clonal size and the V and J genes are those of that table, whereas D and trimming came from the DNA. Of 90,000 to 100,000 clones in the sample, around nine tenths were seen once. The germline gives CDR1 SQVTM, CDR2 ANQGSEA. The CDR3 loop spans 13 amino acids. The V and J ends lost 6 bases and 5 bases respectively, with 17 bases between them.

This clonotype originated in a man between 45 and 60 years old with acute or convalescent COVID-19. The chain links TRBV29-1 to TRBJ2-7; D is possibly TRBD1 (6 bases). What was sequenced was peripheral blood. The CDR3 reads CSVGDKGGHEQYF. CDR3 coding DNA: TGCAGCGTGGGGGACAAGGGCGGCCACGAGCAGTACTTC.